The rows below give T cell receptor beta chains drawn from one sample of a study of shared clonotypes between healthy human individuals. Profiled with immunoSEQ multiplex PCR; TCRdb holds only in-frame clones, not every one. Among fewer than 1 million clones listed, about 97% were seen once. The sequenced material came from naive CD8+ T cells sorted from blood. All receptors come from a man aged 25 to 40 in good health. The CDR3 runs from the conserved cysteine through the conserved F or W. D genes are given only for firm matches. Clone sizes are given selectively: once, few, many, or a class where the clone is expanded.

j_call clone_size v_call d_call cdr3_length cdr3_nt cdr3_aa
TRBJ2-7 - TRBV2 TRBD2 14 TGTGCCATGGGTAGGCTAGCGGGATCGAAAGAGCAGTACTTC CAMGRLAGSKEQYF
TRBJ2-1 - TRBV10-3 - 11 TGTGCCATCAGTGTCACGGGGGAGCAGTTCTTC CAISVTGEQFF
TRBJ2-1 - TRBV7-9 - 15 TGTGCCAGCAGCCCAGGCGGGGGCCTGGGGAATGAGCAGTTCTTC CASSPGGGLGNEQFF
TRBJ2-7 - TRBV7-6 TRBD1 14 TGTGCCACCAAACCGTGGGACAGCTCCTACGAGCAGTACTTC CATKPWDSSYEQYF
TRBJ2-7 - TRBV27 - 11 TGTGCCAGTCGATTTGCCCGCGAGCAGTACTTC CASRFAREQYF
TRBJ2-1 - TRBV4-1 - 14 TGCGCCAGCAGCCAAGCCCAGATTAACAATGAGCAGTTCTTC CASSQAQINNEQFF
TRBJ2-7 - TRBV4-1 TRBD1 14 TGCGCCAGCAGCCTTCAGGGGGCCTCCTACGAGCAGTACTTC CASSLQGASYEQYF
TRBJ2-7 - TRBV29-1 TRBD2 16 TGCAGCGTTGAGGGACTAGCGGGAGTCAAGTCCGACGAGCAGTACTTC CSVEGLAGVKSDEQYF
TRBJ2-1 - TRBV7-9 - 13 TGTGCCAGCAGCCCGACCCATTCGGATGAGCAGTTCTTC CASSPTHSDEQFF
TRBJ2-7 - TRBV4-1 TRBD2 14 TGCGCCAGCAGCAGAGCGGGAGGGCCCCACGAGCAGTACTTC CASSRAGGPHEQYF
TRBJ2-1 - TRBV13 - 14 TGTGCCAGCAGCTTAGGACTAGCCCCTCATGAGCAGTTCTTC CASSLGLAPHEQFF
TRBJ1-2 - TRBV7-9 - 13 TGTGCCAGCAGCTACAGGGTGCTCTATGGCTACACCTTC CASSYRVLYGYTF
TRBJ1-2 - TRBV7-6 TRBD1 13 TGTGCCAGCAGCTCCGGACAGGTCTATGGCTACACCTTC CASSSGQVYGYTF
TRBJ2-5 - TRBV9 - 13 TGTGCCAGCAGCGTAGAGGAGTCGGAGACCCAGTACTTC CASSVEESETQYF
TRBJ2-1 - TRBV4-2 TRBD2 16 TGTGCCAGCAGCCCTTCCCGAGGGCGGGAGGGCCATGAGCAGTTCTTC CASSPSRGREGHEQFF
TRBJ2-7 - TRBV5-8 TRBD2 16 TGTGCCAGCAGCCTTGGACTAGCGGGAGTTAGGTACGAGCAGTACTTC CASSLGLAGVRYEQYF
TRBJ1-5 - TRBV19 - 15 TGTGCCAGTAGTATTCTGGCAGGATCCAATCAGCCCCAGCATTTT CASSILAGSNQPQHF
TRBJ1-3 - TRBV4-1 - 16 TGCGCCAGCAGCCAATTGATTGGGCCATCTGGAAACACCATATATTTT CASSQLIGPSGNTIYF
TRBJ2-1 - TRBV5-6 - 16 TGTGCCAGCAGCCCGACCGAGACCCTCTCCTACAATGAGCAGTTCTTC CASSPTETLSYNEQFF
TRBJ2-3 once TRBV7-9 - 16 TGTGCCAGCAGCCCAATGACCGGGAAGGGGACAGATACGCAGTATTTT CASSPMTGKGTDTQYF
TRBJ2-7 - TRBV6-1 TRBD2 14 TGTGCCAGCAGTGCGAGTCCGGGAGGCTACGAGCAGTACTTC CASSASPGGYEQYF
TRBJ2-7 - TRBV6-1 - 13 TGTGCCAGCAGTGAATATGCCGCCTACGAGCAGTACTTC CASSEYAAYEQYF
TRBJ1-1 - TRBV4-1 - 14 TGCGCCAGCAGCGGACCCAACATGAACACTGAAGCTTTCTTT CASSGPNMNTEAFF
TRBJ2-3 - TRBV18 TRBD1 16 TGTGCCAGCTCACCTTCCGGGACAGTCCTGTCAGATACGCAGTATTTT CASSPSGTVLSDTQYF
TRBJ2-1 - TRBV11-3 TRBD1 12 TGTGCCAGCAGCTCCCCGGGGACAGAACCGATCTTC CASSSPGTEPIF
TRBJ2-7 - TRBV27 - 14 TGTGCCAGCAGTTACGCGGCGTACTCCTACGAGCAGTACTTC CASSYAAYSYEQYF
TRBJ1-2 - TRBV7-3 - 13 TGTGCCAGCAGCTTATTTGGGAACTATGGCTACACCTTC CASSLFGNYGYTF
TRBJ2-1 - TRBV10-3 - 15 TGTGCCATCACTTCGACAGGATCACCCTACAATGAGCAGTTCTTC CAITSTGSPYNEQFF
TRBJ2-1 once TRBV7-9 TRBD2 17 TGTGCCAGCGCGGGGTTTCAGCGGGAGGATTTCGTGAATGAGCAGTTCTTC CASAGFQREDFVNEQFF
TRBJ2-7 - TRBV10-1 - 13 TGCGCCAGCAGTGAGTCTGGGAGCTACGAGCAGTACTTC CASSESGSYEQYF
TRBJ1-4 - TRBV15 TRBD1 16 TGTGCCACCAGCAGAAAACGACAGGGGGCAAGTGAAAAACTGTTTTTT CATSRKRQGASEKLFF
TRBJ1-5 - TRBV7-9 - 14 TGTGCCAGCAGCCTAGACAGTAGCAATCAGCCCCAGCATTTT CASSLDSSNQPQHF
TRBJ2-1 - TRBV7-6 TRBD1 15 TGTGCCAGCAGCGACCGGGACAGGGACTACAATGAGCAGTTCTTC CASSDRDRDYNEQFF
TRBJ2-1 - TRBV29-1 TRBD2 15 TGCAGCGTTGAAGGGAGGCTAGCGGGAGATAATGAGCAGTTCTTC CSVEGRLAGDNEQFF
TRBJ2-3 - TRBV27 - 14 TGTGCCAGCAGTTCCATCACTAGCACAGATACGCAGTATTTT CASSSITSTDTQYF
TRBJ2-7 once TRBV27 - 11 TGTGCCAGCGGTACAGGCAACGAGCAGTACTTT CASGTGNEQYF
TRBJ2-1 - TRBV9 TRBD2 13 TGTGCCAGCAGCCCCTGGGGGGGGGAGGAGCAGTTCTTC CASSPWGGEEQFF